This is a list of T cell receptor beta chains from one sample in a study of cytomegalovirus exposure and HLA in healthy donors. Assay: immunoSEQ multiplex PCR; the TCRdb copy retains only in-frame clones and omits some. The profile shows roughly 100,000 clones, over 70% of them singletons. The source material was PBMCs. The receptors originated from a boy between 10 and 17 years old in good health and CMV-seronegative. The conserved cysteine and the conserved F or W are not part of the CDR3 here.

V gene	J gene	CDR3 protein
TRBV5-1	TRBJ2-2	ASSSTGGNTGELF
TRBV30	TRBJ1-5	AWSGGQVDNQPQH
TRBV28	TRBJ1-2	ASSQKTDYYGYT
TRBV5-4	TRBJ2-2	ASSLGRGSNTGELF
TRBV5-6	TRBJ1-2	ASSTDGLNYGYT
TRBV19	TRBJ2-2	ASSARLNRGTGELF
TRBV4-3	TRBJ2-5	ASSQARVGETQY
TRBV27	TRBJ1-5	ASSPSGEQPQH
TRBV7-3	TRBJ1-6	ASSVRGIGSYNSPLH
TRBV11-2	TRBJ1-4	ASSVDGTGDEKLF